A selection of T cell receptor beta chains follows, all from one sample in a study of cytomegalovirus exposure and HLA in healthy donors. Sequencing was performed with immunoSEQ multiplex PCR; in TCRdb, only in-frame clones are kept and a portion is missing. The sample holds fewer than 200,000 clones; 82% are singletons and the top ten take more than 0.75%. Sequencing used PBMCs. The receptor set was obtained from a girl aged 2-9 years in good health and CMV-seropositive. CDR3s leave out the opening cysteine and the closing phenylalanine or tryptophan.

v_call cdr3_aa
TRBV5-4 ASSLARGSQETQY
TRBV4-1 ASSQSPKETQY
TRBV29-1 SADSYNNEQF
TRBV7-3 ASSLDSSSYEQY
TRBV28 ASSRDSLMGTQY
TRBV5-1 ASSPTSWDEQF
TRBV7-9 SSSLSATNEKLF
TRBV30 AWSALRDKNTEAF
TRBV5-1 ASRGSGRTDTQY
TRBV21-1 ASSKGRAGCEFGGGPSTDTQY
TRBV30 AWSVRVEAF
TRBV29-1 SVGAGSADTQY
TRBV28 ASSPTEPNTEAF
TRBV6-4 ASSEGLAGGGEF
TRBV9 ASSPSGLAGVYEQY
TRBV19 ASSPGIGDYGYT
TRBV18 ASSLRTEPNTGELF
TRBV13 ASSFKLAGIETQY
TRBV5-4 ASSRTGVGYT
TRBV4-2 ASSQDLPGGYEQY
TRBV30 AWSAGYNYGYT
TRBV5-1 ASSFNGDDSPLH
TRBV4-2 ASSQESPATSGRAGNEQF
TRBV19 ASRQGSQPQH
TRBV4-1 ASSQDRTPTSNQPQH
TRBV28 ASSLSGVGVRTDTQY
TRBV30 AWSVLAGGGEQF
TRBV2 ASSEARRSYTDTQY
TRBV4-1 ASSHQTGRYEQY
TRBV18 ASSPRGLAYEQY
TRBV5-1 ASSPGGSEQYEQY